What follows are 3 T cell receptor beta chains derived from one specimen sequenced in a study of blood T cell repertoires in COVID-19. Measured with immunoSEQ multiplex PCR; TCRdb has only the in-frame clones, and not every one. Of fewer than 250,000 clones in the sample, roughly four fifths were seen once. The sample taken for sequencing was PBMCs or T cells enriched from blood (not recorded which). All receptors come from a woman in her forties who had been exposed to COVID-19.

DNA of the CDR3: TGTGCCAGCAGCTTAGACTGGGGGGGCGGAAAGACCCAGTACTTC. It specifies CASSLDWGGGKTQYF. The chain carries TRBV7-2 and TRBJ2-5, with TRBD2 as a possible D gene (7 bases). V gave up 1 base and J gave up 6 bases, with 15 bases separating them. This CDR3 has 15 residues. CDR1 SGHTA and CDR2 FQGNSA come from the germline V gene.

This clone was found once. The gene calls are TRBV7-3 and TRBJ2-3; TRBD2 aligns across 10 bases. The junction had 7 bases not matched to a gene; V was cut back by 0 bases and J by 1 base. The length of the CDR3 is 18 residues. Germline CDR1 is SGHTA and CDR2 is FQGTGA. In DNA form, the CDR3 reads TGTGCCAGCAGCTTAACGAGGACTAGCGGTCCCGGCACAGATACGCAGTATTTT. It is translated as CASSLTRTSGPGTDTQYF.

The chain couples TRBV6-1 to TRBJ1-5; D not certain. This CDR3 spans 16 amino acids. The ends were cut back, 0 bases at V and 3 bases at J, with 12 bases in the middle. Germline V gene data show CDR1 as MNHNS and CDR2 as SASEGT. CDR3 in amino acids: CASSEAWHADNQPQHF. The CDR3 region has the DNA TGTGCCAGCAGTGAAGCCTGGCACGCAGACAATCAGCCCCAGCATTTT.